The 19 T cell receptor beta chains in this list originate from one sample, sequenced in a study of blood T cell repertoires in COVID-19. TCRdb's copy holds only in-frame clones and misses some; the assay was immunoSEQ multiplex PCR. In the table there are 250,000 to 300,000 clones, approximately 86% of which are singletons. Sequencing used peripheral blood. The source of these receptors is a woman between 65 and 79 years old with COVID-19, enrolled during active disease.

The chain combines TRBV9 with TRBJ2-3, with TRBD1 matching over 10 bases. Germline CDR1 and CDR2: SGDLS and YYNGEE. V was pared by 2 bases and J by 9 bases, with 12 bases of the junction left unmatched. The CDR3 length is 16 residues. CDR3 sequence reads: CASSVGTGDVLWTQYF. DNA of the CDR3: TGTGCCAGCAGCGTGGGGACAGGGGATGTCCTATGGACGCAGTATTTT.

The J gene is TRBJ1-2, the V gene TRBV2; D perhaps matches TRBD1 (5 bases). The CDR3 spans 15 residues. Germline V gene sequence: CDR1 SNHLY, CDR2 FYNNEI. With 6 bases removed from V and 3 bases from J, the gap between germline ends came to 17 bases. The CDR3 is CASSLALGGDYGYTF. The DNA for the CDR3 is TGTGCCAGCAGCCTCGCTTTGGGGGGGGACTATGGCTACACCTTC.

In its sample, this clone was seen once. The chain combines TRBV7-9 with TRBJ2-7; D might be TRBD2 (5 bases). Deletions cut 4 bases from V and 4 bases from J, with 11 bases between. Germline-derived CDR1 and CDR2 are SEHNR and FQNEAQ (reference sequence). CDR3 length: 13 amino acids. The CDR3 is CASSSERTYEQYF. CDR3 nucleotide sequence: TGTGCCAGCAGCTCGGAGCGGACTTACGAGCAGTACTTC.

The sample holds one count of this clone. V usage is TRBV13 and J usage is TRBJ2-1, with 11 bases fitting TRBD2. CDR1 and CDR2 (germline): PRHDT, FYEKMQ (reference sequence). This CDR3 spans 17 amino acids. The V segment lost 5 bases and the J segment 5 bases; nucleotides outside the gene matches: 11. The CDR3 here is CASSTWELAGAHNEQFF. CDR3 bases: TGTGCCAGCAGCACCTGGGAACTAGCGGGGGCTCACAATGAGCAGTTCTTC.

The J gene is TRBJ2-7, the V gene TRBV10-2; D uncertain. The CDR3 totals 13 residues. Trimming removed 3 bases at V and 2 bases at J, with 8 bases between. Germline lookup yields CDR1 WSHSY and CDR2 SAAADI. The CDR3 sequence is CASSETTTYEQYF. The DNA of the CDR3 is TGCGCCAGCAGTGAAACTACAACCTACGAGCAGTACTTC.

In its sample, this clone was seen once. This chain connects TRBV5-1 to TRBJ2-3; D perhaps matches TRBD1 (6 bases). CDR3 length: 17 residues. V was trimmed by 0 bases and J by 3 bases, leaving 17 bases between them. Germline CDR1 is SGHRS and CDR2 is YFSETQ. The CDR3 protein is CASSLGPSGTPTDTQYF. In nucleotides, the CDR3 is TGCGCCAGCAGCTTGGGCCCATCCGGGACACCAACAGATACGCAGTATTTT.

The chain links TRBV7-6 to TRBJ2-2; D ambiguous. The length of the CDR3 is 14 residues. The V gene lost 5 bases and the J gene lost 0 bases, with 7 bases spanning the gap. The germline CDR1 and CDR2 sequences are SGHVS and FNYEAQ. In DNA, the CDR3 is TGTGCCAGCAGCCTTACTCCGAACACCGGGGAGCTGTTTTTT. Translating gives CASSLTPNTGELFF.

The V gene is TRBV28, the J gene TRBJ1-2; D may be TRBD1 (6 bases). Germline CDR1 reads MDHEN; CDR2 reads SYDVKM. Trimming cost V 2 bases and J 3 bases, with 7 bases left between them. The CDR3 covers 13 residues. CDR3 DNA sequence: TGTGCCAGCAGTTTAAGGGGGTACTATGGCTACACCTTC. Amino acid sequence: CASSLRGYYGYTF.

The chain recombines TRBV20-1 with TRBJ2-7; no reliable D call. Trimming removed 3 bases from V and 3 bases from J, with 18 bases in between. Germline lookup yields CDR1 DFQATT and CDR2 SNEGSKA (reference sequence). The CDR3 covers 15 residues. The CDR3 region is CSASPSGRTDYEQYF. The CDR3 DNA sequence: TGCAGTGCTAGTCCATCAGGTAGAACAGACTACGAGCAGTACTTC.

This chain joins TRBV3-1 (or the pseudogene TRBV3-2) and TRBJ1-2; no definite D call. Trimming left V 3 bases short and J 1 base short, with 6 bases between. This CDR3 contains 13 residues. CDR1 and CDR2 (germline): LGHDT, YNNKEL (reference sequence). In DNA form, the CDR3 reads TGTGCCAGCAGCCAGGTCAGTAACTATGGCTACACCTTC. Protein product: CASSQVSNYGYTF.

The chain employs TRBV19 and TRBJ2-3; D is undetermined. Germline values: CDR1 LNHDA, CDR2 SQIVND (reference sequence). This CDR3 comprises 14 residues. The ends were cut back, 1 base at V and 1 base at J, with 6 bases in the middle. This chain's CDR3 is CASSIGSGTDTQYF. Here the CDR3 DNA reads TGTGCCAGTAGTATAGGATCGGGCACAGATACGCAGTATTTT.

V and J are TRBV5-1 and TRBJ1-1, with D uncertain. The CDR3 is 14 residues long. CDR1 and CDR2 (germline): SGHRS, YFSETQ. The V end lost 4 bases, the J end lost 5 bases, and 15 bases lay between the germline ends. The CDR3: CASSLTTEITEAFF. The CDR3 DNA follows: TGCGCCAGCAGCCTAACAACAGAAATAACTGAAGCTTTCTTT.

CDR3 coding DNA: TGTGCCAGCAGCGTAGACACAGGGGGCGTAAACACTGAAGCTTTCTTT. Its protein product is CASSVDTGGVNTEAFF. This chain links TRBV9 with TRBJ1-1; 9 bases align to TRBD1. This CDR3 is built from 16 residues. Germline CDR1 reads SGDLS; CDR2 reads YYNGEE. V shed 0 bases and J 2 bases; nucleotides not matched to a gene: 5.

The V call is TRBV29-1, the J call TRBJ2-7; 8 bases match TRBD1. V shed 7 bases and J 3 bases; nucleotides not matched to a gene: 5. CDR1 and CDR2 from the germline V gene are SQVTM and ANQGSEA. The length of the CDR3 is 12 residues. The CDR3 region has the DNA TGCAGCGCCACGGGACAGGTCTACGAGCAGTACTTC. This codes for CSATGQVYEQYF.

The chain has TRBV29-1 and TRBJ1-6, with D tentatively TRBD1 (5 bases). The CDR3 runs to 15 residues. CDR1 is SQVTM and CDR2 is ANQGSEA in the germline V gene. Trimming removed 7 bases at V and 0 bases at J, with 13 bases between. CDR3 nucleotides: TGCAGCGGGTTACAGGCAAGCTCCTATAATTCACCCCTCCACTTT. Translated, it gives CSGLQASSYNSPLHF.

This chain joins TRBV7-9 and TRBJ1-1; no clear D gene. V was shortened by 1 base and J by 0 bases, with 15 bases between the two germline ends. This CDR3 comprises 17 residues. The germline CDR1 and CDR2 sequences are SEHNR and FQNEAQ (reference sequence). The CDR3 protein is CASSLGLGGRMNTEAFF. CDR3 in DNA: TGTGCCAGCAGCTTAGGATTAGGAGGTCGTATGAACACTGAAGCTTTCTTT.

The sample holds one count of this clone. This sequence joins TRBV7-9 and TRBJ2-2, with TRBD2 as a possible D gene (6 bases). Trimming stripped 4 bases from V and 6 bases from J, with 12 bases between. Per the germline V gene, CDR1 is SEHNR and CDR2 is FQNEAQ (reference sequence). CDR3 size: 14 residues. In nucleotides, the CDR3 is TGTGCCAGCAGCTCCACGGGACTTGCCGGGGAGCTGTTTTTT. Its protein product is CASSSTGLAGELFF.

The rearrangement links TRBV2 to TRBJ1-1; 7 bases are shared with TRBD1. CDR3 length: 13 residues. Germline CDR1 is SNHLY and CDR2 is FYNNEI. The V and J ends lost 7 bases and 1 base, in that order; junction bases with no gene match: 3. CDR3 in amino acids: CASNRGTNTEAFF. The CDR3 DNA reads TGTGCCAGCAACAGGGGCACGAACACTGAAGCTTTCTTT. Drawing the rest from reference TRBV2 and TRBJ1-1, the complete variable domain is EPEVTQTPSHQVTQMGQEVILRCVPISNHLYFYWYRQILGQKVEFLVSFYNNEISEKSEIFDDQFSVERPDGSNFTLKIRSTKLEDSAMYFCASNRGTNTEAFFGQGTRLTVV.

With regard to this clone: The junction departs from germline at one end; a sequencing error may be responsible. The J gene is TRBJ1-2, the V gene TRBV6-5; D gene ambiguous. This CDR3 comprises 13 residues. Per the germline V gene, CDR1 is MNHEY and CDR2 is SVGAGI. In DNA form, the CDR3 reads TGTGCCAGCAGGACGAATCAGAGGCATGGCTGCACCTTC. This encodes CASRTNQRHGCTF.